This TCR beta chain was captured in a study of glioma-infiltrating T cells after dendritic cell vaccination. Overall study findings and caveats: TCR clonality showed no direct relationship with survival.

Data came from immunoSEQ multiplex PCR; TCRdb stores just in-frame clones and leaves some out. The data show fewer than 70,000 clones, about 85% seen once. This clone has more than one count but fewer than ten. Its specificity is unknown. The CDR3 extends over 12 amino acids. The V gene lost 5 bases and the J gene lost 10 bases, with 14 bases spanning the gap. Germline V lookup: CDR1 PRHDT, CDR2 FYEKMQ (reference sequence). Time point denoted: after dendritic cell vaccination, including at tumor progression/relapse. The receptor comes from a human donor with glioblastoma. Sample: blood, taken after dendritic cell vaccination. The chain combines TRBV13 with TRBJ1-1, with D perhaps TRBD1 (5 bases). CDR3 sequence: CASSRSGDGAFF. The CDR3 bases are TGTGCCAGCAGCAGGTCGGGGGATGGAGCTTTCTTT.